This T cell receptor (beta chain) stems from a study of blood T cell repertoires in COVID-19. The V gene lost 8 bases and the J gene lost 2 bases, with 16 bases spanning the gap. This CDR3 comprises 15 residues. CDR1 KGHSH and CDR2 LQKENI come from the germline V gene. This table comes from immunoSEQ multiplex PCR, and its TCRdb copy is limited to in-frame clones, with some not included. Counted here are 70,000 to 90,000 clones, roughly 90% occurring once; the ten biggest clones make up less than 9.5%. The specimen sequenced was peripheral blood. This chain connects TRBV18 to TRBJ2-1; possibly TRBD1 for D (6 bases). This receptor was identified in a man in his sixties with acute or convalescent COVID-19. Here the CDR3 DNA reads TGTGCCAGCACCCTAAGGGGGAGCGCCTACAATGAGCAGTTCTTC. It encodes CASTLRGSAYNEQFF. The variable domain in full, with the rest retrieved from reference TRBV18 and TRBJ2-1, is NAGVMQNPRHLVRRRGQEARLRCSPMKGHSHVYWYRQLPEEGLKFMVYLQKENIIDESGMPKERFSAEFPKEGPSILRIQQVVRGDSAAYFCASTLRGSAYNEQFFGPGTRLTVL.